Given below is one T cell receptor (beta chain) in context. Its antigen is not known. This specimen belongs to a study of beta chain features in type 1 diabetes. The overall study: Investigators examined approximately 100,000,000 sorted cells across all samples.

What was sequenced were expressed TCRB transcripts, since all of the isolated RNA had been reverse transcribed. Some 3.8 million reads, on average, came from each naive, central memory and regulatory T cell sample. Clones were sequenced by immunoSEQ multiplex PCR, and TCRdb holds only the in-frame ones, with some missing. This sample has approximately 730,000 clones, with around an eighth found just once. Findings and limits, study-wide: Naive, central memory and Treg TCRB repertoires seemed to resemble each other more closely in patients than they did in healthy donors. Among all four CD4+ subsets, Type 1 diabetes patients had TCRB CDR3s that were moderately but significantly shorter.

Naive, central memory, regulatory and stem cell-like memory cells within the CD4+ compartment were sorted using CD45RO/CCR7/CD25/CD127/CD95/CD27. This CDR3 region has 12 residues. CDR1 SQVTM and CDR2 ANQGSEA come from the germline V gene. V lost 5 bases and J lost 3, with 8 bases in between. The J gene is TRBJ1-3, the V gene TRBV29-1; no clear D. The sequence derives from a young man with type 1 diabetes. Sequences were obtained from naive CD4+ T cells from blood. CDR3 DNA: TGCAGCGTTCGAGGGTATGGAAACACCATATATTTT. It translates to CSVRGYGNTIYF.